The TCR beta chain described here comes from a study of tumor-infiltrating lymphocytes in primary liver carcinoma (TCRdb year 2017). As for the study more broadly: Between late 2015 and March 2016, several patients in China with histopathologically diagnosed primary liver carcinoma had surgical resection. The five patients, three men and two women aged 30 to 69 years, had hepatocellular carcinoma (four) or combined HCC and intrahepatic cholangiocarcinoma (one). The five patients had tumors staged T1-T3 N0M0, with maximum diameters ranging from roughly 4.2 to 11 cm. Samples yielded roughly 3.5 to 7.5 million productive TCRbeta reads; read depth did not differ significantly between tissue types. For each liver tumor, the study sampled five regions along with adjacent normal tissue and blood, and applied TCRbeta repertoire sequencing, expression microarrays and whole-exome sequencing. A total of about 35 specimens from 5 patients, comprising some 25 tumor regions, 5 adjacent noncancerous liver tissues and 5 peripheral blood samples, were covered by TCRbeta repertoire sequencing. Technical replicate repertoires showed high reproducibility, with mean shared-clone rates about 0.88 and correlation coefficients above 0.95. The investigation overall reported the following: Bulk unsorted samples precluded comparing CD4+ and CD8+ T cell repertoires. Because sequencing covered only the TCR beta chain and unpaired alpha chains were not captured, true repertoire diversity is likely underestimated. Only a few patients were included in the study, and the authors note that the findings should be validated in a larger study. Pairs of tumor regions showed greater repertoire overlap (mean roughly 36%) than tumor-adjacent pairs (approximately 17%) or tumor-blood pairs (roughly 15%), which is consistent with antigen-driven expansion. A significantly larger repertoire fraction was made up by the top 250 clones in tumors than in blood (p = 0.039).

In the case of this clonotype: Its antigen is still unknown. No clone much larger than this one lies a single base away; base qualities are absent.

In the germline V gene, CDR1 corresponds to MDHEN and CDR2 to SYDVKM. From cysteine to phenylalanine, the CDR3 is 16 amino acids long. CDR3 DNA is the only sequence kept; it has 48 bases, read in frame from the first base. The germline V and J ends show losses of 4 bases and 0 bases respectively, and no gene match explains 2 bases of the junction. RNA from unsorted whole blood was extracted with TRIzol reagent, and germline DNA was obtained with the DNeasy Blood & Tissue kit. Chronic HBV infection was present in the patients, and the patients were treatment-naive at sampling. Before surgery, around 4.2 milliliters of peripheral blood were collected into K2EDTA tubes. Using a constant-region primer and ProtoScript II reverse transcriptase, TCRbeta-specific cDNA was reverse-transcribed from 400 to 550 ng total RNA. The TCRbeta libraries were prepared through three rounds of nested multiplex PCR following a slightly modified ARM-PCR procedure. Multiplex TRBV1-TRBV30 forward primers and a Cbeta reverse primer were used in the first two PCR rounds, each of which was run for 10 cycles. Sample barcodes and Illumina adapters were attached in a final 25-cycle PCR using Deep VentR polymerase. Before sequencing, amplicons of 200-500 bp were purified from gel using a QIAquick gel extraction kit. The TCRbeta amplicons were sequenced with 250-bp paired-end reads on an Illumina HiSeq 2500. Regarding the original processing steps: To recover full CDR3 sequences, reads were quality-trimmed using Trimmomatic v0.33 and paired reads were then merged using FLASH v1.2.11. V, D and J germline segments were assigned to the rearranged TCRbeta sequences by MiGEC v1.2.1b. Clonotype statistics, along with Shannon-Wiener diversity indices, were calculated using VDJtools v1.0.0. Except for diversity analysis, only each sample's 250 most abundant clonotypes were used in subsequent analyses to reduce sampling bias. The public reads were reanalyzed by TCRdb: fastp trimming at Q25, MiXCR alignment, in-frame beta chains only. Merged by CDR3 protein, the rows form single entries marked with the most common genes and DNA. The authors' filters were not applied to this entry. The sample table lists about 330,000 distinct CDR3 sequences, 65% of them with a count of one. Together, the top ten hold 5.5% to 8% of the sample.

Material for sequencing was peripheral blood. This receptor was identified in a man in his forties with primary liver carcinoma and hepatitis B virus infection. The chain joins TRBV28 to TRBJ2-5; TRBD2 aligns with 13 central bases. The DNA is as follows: TGTGCCAGCAGTTGGACTAGCGGGAGTCACCAAGAGACCCAGTACTTC. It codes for CASSWTSGSHQETQYF.